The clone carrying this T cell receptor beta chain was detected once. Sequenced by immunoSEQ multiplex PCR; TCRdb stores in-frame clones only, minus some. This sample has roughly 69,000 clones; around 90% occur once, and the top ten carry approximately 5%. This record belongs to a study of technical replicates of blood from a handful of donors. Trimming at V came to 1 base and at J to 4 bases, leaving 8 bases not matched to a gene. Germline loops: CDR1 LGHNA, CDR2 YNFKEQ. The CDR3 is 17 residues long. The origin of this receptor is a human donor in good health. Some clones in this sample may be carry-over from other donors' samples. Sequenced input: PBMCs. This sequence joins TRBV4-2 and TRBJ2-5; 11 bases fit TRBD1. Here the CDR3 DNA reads TGTGCCAGCAGCCAAGGCTTGGACAGGGGGCGCCCAGAGACCCAGTACTTC. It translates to CASSQGLDRGRPETQYF.